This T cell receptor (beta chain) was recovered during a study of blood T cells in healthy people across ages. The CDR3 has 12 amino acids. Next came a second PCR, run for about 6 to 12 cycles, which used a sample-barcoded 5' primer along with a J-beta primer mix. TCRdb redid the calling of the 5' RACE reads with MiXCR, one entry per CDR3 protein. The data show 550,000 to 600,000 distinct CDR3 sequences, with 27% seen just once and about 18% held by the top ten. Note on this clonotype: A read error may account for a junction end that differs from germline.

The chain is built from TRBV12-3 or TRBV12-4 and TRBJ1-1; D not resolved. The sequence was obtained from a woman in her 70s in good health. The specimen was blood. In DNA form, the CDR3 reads TGTGTCAGCAGTTTAGTGGCCACTGAAGCTTTCTTT. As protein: CVSSLVATEAFF.